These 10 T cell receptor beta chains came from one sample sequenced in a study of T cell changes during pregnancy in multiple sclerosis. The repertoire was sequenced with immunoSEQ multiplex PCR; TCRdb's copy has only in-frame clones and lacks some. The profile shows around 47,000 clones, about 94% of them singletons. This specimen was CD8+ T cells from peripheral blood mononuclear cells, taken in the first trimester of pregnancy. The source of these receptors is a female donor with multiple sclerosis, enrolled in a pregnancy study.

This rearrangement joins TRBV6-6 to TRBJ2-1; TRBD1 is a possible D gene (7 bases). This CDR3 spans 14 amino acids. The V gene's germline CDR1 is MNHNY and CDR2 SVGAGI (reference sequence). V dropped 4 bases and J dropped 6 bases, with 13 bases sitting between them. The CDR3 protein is CASSWTGGINEQFF. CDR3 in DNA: TGTGCCAGCAGTTGGACAGGAGGGATCAATGAGCAGTTCTTC.

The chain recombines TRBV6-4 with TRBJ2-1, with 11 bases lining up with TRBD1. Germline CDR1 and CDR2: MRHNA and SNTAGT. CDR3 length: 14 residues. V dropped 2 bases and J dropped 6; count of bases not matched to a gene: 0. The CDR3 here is CASSDGTGGNEQFF. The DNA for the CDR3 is TGTGCCAGCAGTGACGGGACAGGGGGCAATGAGCAGTTCTTC.

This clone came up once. The CDR3 nucleotides read TGTGCCAGCAGGGGACTAGCGGGGCCCTACGAGCAGTACTTC. Translating gives CASRGLAGPYEQYF. This chain uses TRBV27 with TRBJ2-7; 13 nucleotides agree with TRBD2. Unmatched junction bases numbered 1, after V lost 6 bases and J lost 2 bases. The CDR3 is 14 amino acids. Per germline, CDR1 MNHEY and CDR2 SMNVEV (reference sequence).

The CDR3 region is CASSRQDPYEQYF. CDR3 coding DNA: TGTGCCAGCAGTCGACAGGATCCCTACGAGCAGTACTTC. The chain is built from TRBV2 and TRBJ2-7, with a tentative D call TRBD1 (6 bases). CDR1 and CDR2 (germline): SNHLY, FYNNEI. The CDR3 has 13 residues. Trimming pared 5 bases from V and 2 bases from J, leaving 10 bases between.

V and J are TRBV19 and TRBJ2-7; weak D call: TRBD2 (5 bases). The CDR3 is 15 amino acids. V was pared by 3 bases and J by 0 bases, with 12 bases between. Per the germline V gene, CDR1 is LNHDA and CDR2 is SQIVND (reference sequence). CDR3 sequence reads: CASSMEAGSSYEQYF. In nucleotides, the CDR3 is TGTGCCAGTAGTATGGAGGCAGGAAGCTCCTACGAGCAGTACTTC.

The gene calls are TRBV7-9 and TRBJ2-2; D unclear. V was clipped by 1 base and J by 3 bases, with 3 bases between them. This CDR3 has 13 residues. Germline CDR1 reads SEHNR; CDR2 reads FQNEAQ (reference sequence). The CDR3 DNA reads TGTGCCAGCAGCTTAGTCGACACCGGGGAGCTGTTTTTT. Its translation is CASSLVDTGELFF.

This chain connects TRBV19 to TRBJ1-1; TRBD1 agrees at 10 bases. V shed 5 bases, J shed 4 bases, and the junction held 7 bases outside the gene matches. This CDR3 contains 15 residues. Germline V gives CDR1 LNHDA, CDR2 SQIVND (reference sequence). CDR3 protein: CASSPPRTGGTEAFF. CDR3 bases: TGTGCCAGTAGTCCCCCCCGGACAGGGGGCACTGAAGCTTTCTTT.

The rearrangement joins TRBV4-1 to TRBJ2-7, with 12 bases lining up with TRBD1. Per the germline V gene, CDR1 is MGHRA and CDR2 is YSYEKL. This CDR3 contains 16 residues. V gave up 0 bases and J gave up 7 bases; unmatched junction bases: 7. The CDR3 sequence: CASSQEPGTGGQEQYF. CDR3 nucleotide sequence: TGCGCCAGCAGCCAAGAACCCGGGACAGGGGGCCAAGAGCAGTACTTC.

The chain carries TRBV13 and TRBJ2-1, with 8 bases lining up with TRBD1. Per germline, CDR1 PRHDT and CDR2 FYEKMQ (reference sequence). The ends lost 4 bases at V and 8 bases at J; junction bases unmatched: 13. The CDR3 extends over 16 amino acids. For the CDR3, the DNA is TGTGCCAGCAGCTCCACCCACGGACAGGGTTTCGATGAGCAGTTCTTC. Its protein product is CASSSTHGQGFDEQFF.

CDR3 amino acids: CASSLRDTGANVLTF. The CDR3 region has the DNA TGTGCCAGCAGCCTCCGGGACACTGGGGCCAACGTCCTGACTTTC. The chain carries TRBV7-6 and TRBJ2-6; D might be TRBD1 (6 bases). There are 15 residues in the CDR3. Germline loops: CDR1 SGHVS, CDR2 FNYEAQ. V lost 5 bases to trimming and J lost 2 bases, with 10 bases between them.